This is a list of T cell receptor beta chains from one sample in a study of tumor and adjacent non-tumor tissue in lung cancer. TCRdb ran MiXCR on the multiplex PCR reads and lists one entry per CDR3 protein. In the table there are approximately 140,000 distinct CDR3 sequences, 60% to 70% of which are singletons. The sequenced material came from lung tumor tissue. These receptors were collected from a man between 60 and 75 years old with small cell lung cancer. The CDR3 runs from the conserved cysteine through the conserved F or W. The D gene is left open where the match is weak. Only part of the rows carry a size: once, few, many, or a class if the clone is expanded.

>few|.|TRBJ1-6|TRBV4-1
TGCGCCAGCAGCCAAGCCCAGCGGGATTCACCCCTCCACTTT
CASSQAQRDSPLHF
>.|.|TRBJ2-5|TRBV6-6
TGTGACAGCAGCCGGGGCGTAGAGACCCAGTACTTC
CDSSRGVETQYF
>.|TRBD2|TRBJ2-5|TRBV20-1
TGCAGTGCTATCACCGGGACTAGTCGAGAGACTCAGTATTTC
CSAITGTSRETQYF
>.|.|TRBJ1-5|TRBV11-2
TGTGCCAGGAGCCGTACGGGCAGGGGCAATCAGCACCAGCATTTT
CARSRTGRGNQHQHF
>.|TRBD2|TRBJ2-1|TRBV20-1
TGCAATGATAGAAATCTAGCGGGAGGGCTGATTGAGCAGTTCTTC
CNDRNLAGGLIEQFF
>.|TRBD1|TRBJ1-5|TRBV6-5
TGTGCCAGCGGTCTCTCCGGGACAGGGAGGACGGGTCAGCCCCAGCATTTT
CASGLSGTGRTGQPQHF
>many|TRBD2|TRBJ2-1|TRBV12-3/TRBV12-4
TGTGCCAGCAGTTTAGAGGTGGGAGGGCGGAATGAGCAGTTCTTC
CASSLEVGGRNEQFF
>many|.|TRBJ2-1|TRBV20-1
TGCAGTGCTAGGCAGGGGCCCAATGAGCAGTTCTTC
CSARQGPNEQFF
>.|.|TRBJ2-1|TRBV6-5
TGTGCCAACCGCCCTAGGGGGGGTGGCTACAATGAGCAGTTATTC
CANRPRGGGYNEQLF
>few|.|TRBJ2-5|TRBV29-1
TGCAGCGTTTTGAGGGGGATGGAGACCCAGTACTTC
CSVLRGMETQYF
>.|TRBD2|TRBJ2-1|TRBV5-1
TGCGCCAGCAGCTTGGCCAGGACTAGCGGGATACCAACAACCCTTGGGGGAAAGCAATTCTTC
CASSLARTSGIPTTLGGKQFF
>once|.|TRBJ2-3|TRBV4-1
TGCGCCAGCAGCCAAGCTGCGGACAGATCGCGTACAGATACGCAGTATTTT
CASSQAADRSRTDTQYF
>.|.|TRBJ1-1|TRBV4-2
TGTGCCAGCAGCCAAGAATTGAGGACAAACATTGAAGCTTTCTTT
CASSQELRTNIEAFF
>.|.|TRBJ2-1|TRBV20-1
TGCAGTGCTAGAGGGATCAGCTGTTACAATGAACAGTTCTTC
CSARGISCYNEQFF
>.|.|TRBJ2-3|TRBV11-2
TGTGCTACCAGCTTAGATGGTTATACGCATTATTTT
CATSLDGYTHYF
>many|TRBD1|TRBJ1-2|TRBV12-5
TGTGCTAGTGGTTTGGCAACAGGGGGGCGGTATGGCTACACCTTC
CASGLATGGRYGYTF
>once|.|TRBJ2-1|TRBV5-6
TGTGCCAGCTGCTTTGACAGAATCAATGAGCAGTTCTTC
CASCFDRINEQFF
>.|TRBD2|TRBJ2-3|TRBV5-1
TGCGCCAGCAGACTAGCGGGAGAAGAGGCCGATACGCAGTATTTT
CASRLAGEEADTQYF
>once|TRBD2|TRBJ2-5|TRBV20-1
TGCAGTGCTAGACCTAGCGGGAGGTCCGCGGAGACCCAGTACTTC
CSARPSGRSAETQYF
>.|.|TRBJ2-2|TRBV11-2
TGTGCCAGCAGCTTGAGGGCCTCAAGTAATAGCGGGGAGCTGTTTTTT
CASSLRASSNSGELFF
>.|.|TRBJ1-5|TRBV11-2
TGTGCCAGCAGCCAGGATACCGGTAGCAATCAGCCCCAGCACTTT
CASSQDTGSNQPQHF
>.|.|TRBJ2-7|TRBV11-2
TGTGCCAGCAGCTTAGCGCCGGGACCACACTCCAACGAGCGGTACTTC
CASSLAPGPHSNERYF
>.|.|TRBJ2-3|TRBV11-2
TGTGCCGGCAGCTACCAGAGGGCGAGATATACGCAGTATTTT
CAGSYQRARYTQYF
>.|.|TRBJ1-1|TRBV20-1
TGCAGTGCTAGTGGTGTACAAAGGGACACTGAAGCTTTCTTT
CSASGVQRDTEAFF